This record covers a single T cell receptor beta chain. This sample is part of a study of blood T cell repertoires in COVID-19. The CDR3 consists of 13 residues. CDR1 and CDR2 (germline): MDHEN, SYDVKM. Trimming removed 5 bases from V and 5 bases from J; junction bases left unmatched: 6. The assay was immunoSEQ multiplex PCR, and TCRdb's table has in-frame clones only and misses some. The table includes roughly 120,000 clones, around 84% detected once. The receptor was isolated from a woman of 80 years or more with active or convalescent COVID-19. Sequences were obtained from peripheral blood. V usage is TRBV28 and J usage is TRBJ2-7; 7 bases align to TRBD2. The CDR3 loop reads CASSAPGGHEQYF. Here the CDR3 DNA reads TGTGCCAGCAGTGCGCCGGGGGGTCACGAGCAGTACTTC.